This passage covers 14 T cell receptor beta chains from one sample sequenced in a study of shared clonotypes between healthy human individuals. Repertoires were generated with immunoSEQ multiplex PCR, while TCRdb's copy carries only in-frame clones and drops some. This sample has about 2.1 million clones, with approximately 94% found just once. Naive CD8 isolation took CD45RO-negative cells positively selected for CCR7 and excluded terminally differentiated effector memory CD45RA+ cells. Sequenced material: naive CD8+ T cells from PBMCs. The receptors shown here come from a man between 18 and 29 years old in good health. Some clones in this sample may be carry-over from other donors' samples.

This chain uses TRBV6-5 with TRBJ2-7; 10 positions match TRBD1. The CDR3 runs to 16 residues. V was pared by 4 bases and J by 4 bases, with 10 bases of the junction left unmatched. The germline V gene has CDR1 MNHEY and CDR2 SVGAGI. This chain's CDR3 is CASSSDRGPLWYEQYF. The CDR3 coding sequence is TGTGCCAGCAGTTCTGACAGGGGGCCCCTCTGGTACGAGCAGTACTTC.

This chain's CDR3 is CASSLSSKGQPQHF. CDR3 bases: TGTGCCAGCAGTTTATCTTCTAAGGGTCAGCCCCAGCATTTT. The rearrangement links TRBV27 to TRBJ1-5, with unresolved D. The CDR3 runs to 14 residues. Trimming took off 0 bases at V and 6 bases at J, with 9 bases between the two ends. Germline V gene data show CDR1 as MNHEY and CDR2 as SMNVEV (reference sequence).

The chain recombines TRBV7-8 with TRBJ2-2; 7 bases agree with TRBD1. This CDR3 comprises 16 residues. Trimming cost V 5 bases and J 1 base; bases outside gene matches: 7. From germline, CDR1 is SGHVS and CDR2 FQNEAQ. Here the CDR3 reads CASSARDRKNTGELFF. CDR3 bases: TGTGCCAGCAGCGCACGGGACAGAAAGAACACCGGGGAGCTGTTTTTT.

This chain connects TRBV4-1 to TRBJ2-7; D gene unclear. This CDR3 contains 16 residues. The germline V gene has CDR1 MGHRA and CDR2 YSYEKL. V was cut by 1 base and J by 2 bases, with 15 bases left in between. Here the CDR3 DNA reads TGCGCCAGCAGCCAAGGTCTTAACGAATTGCCCTACGAGCAGTACTTC. Translation gives CASSQGLNELPYEQYF.

The rearrangement links TRBV10-3 to TRBJ2-4; D possibly corresponds to TRBD1 (5 bases). The ends were cut back, 10 bases at V and 10 bases at J, with 23 bases in the middle. Germline V gives CDR1 ENHRY, CDR2 SYGVKD. The CDR3 sequence is 14 residues long. CDR3 sequence (DNA): TGTGCCACGAAACTGGGGCCGCAAGGGGCAATTCAGTACTTC. It yields the protein CATKLGPQGAIQYF.

V gene TRBV7-9 combines with J gene TRBJ2-3, with D hard to call. Germline lookup yields CDR1 SEHNR and CDR2 FQNEAQ (reference sequence). The CDR3 is 17 amino acids. The V gene lost 4 bases and the J gene lost 5 bases, with 22 bases spanning the gap. The CDR3 loop reads CASSSPRWALWKDTQYF. The CDR3 nucleotides are TGTGCCAGCAGCTCTCCAAGGTGGGCCCTGTGGAAAGATACGCAGTATTTT.

This clone was seen once. V is TRBV6-5 and J is TRBJ2-7; D is possibly TRBD2 (5 bases). The germline gives CDR1 MNHEY, CDR2 SVGAGI. The CDR3 spans 14 residues. V was cut by 6 bases and J by 5 bases, with 17 bases left in between. The CDR3 spells CASRLTSSSDEQYF. In nucleotides, the CDR3 is TGTGCCAGCAGACTCACTAGTAGTTCTGACGAGCAGTACTTC.

V and J are TRBV11-2 and TRBJ2-6, with a tentative D call TRBD1 (5 bases). The CDR3 sequence is 19 residues long. The germline V and J ends were trimmed by 5 bases and 2 bases, with 22 bases remaining between them. Germline CDR1 reads SGHAT; CDR2 reads FQNNGV. In nucleotides, the CDR3 is TGTGCCAGCAGCCCCCCACCCTCCCCCTGGGGCACTGGGGCCAACGTCCTGACTTTC. It encodes CASSPPPSPWGTGANVLTF. Full variable domain (rest looked up from reference TRBV11-2 and TRBJ2-6): EAGVAQSPRYKIIEKRQSVAFWCNPISGHATLYWYQQILGQGPKLLIQFQNNGVVDDSQLPKDRFSAERLKGVDSTLKIQPAKLEDSAVYLCASSPPPSPWGTGANVLTFGAGSRLTVL.

The rearrangement links TRBV7-7 to TRBJ2-2; TRBD2 agrees at 12 bases. Trimming removed 5 bases from V and 7 bases from J; junction bases left unmatched: 11. The length of the CDR3 is 17 residues. Germline-derived CDR1 and CDR2 are SSHAT and FNYEAQ (reference sequence). CDR3 coding DNA: TGTGCCAGCAGCGATAGACTAGCGGGAGACCCTGGCGGGGAGCTGTTTTTT. Residues: CASSDRLAGDPGGELFF.

The chain employs TRBV4-3 and TRBJ2-7; 9 nucleotides align to TRBD1. Germline V gives CDR1 LGHNA, CDR2 YSLEER. CDR3 length: 15 amino acids. The trim removed 4 bases at V and 3 bases at J, leaving 7 bases unmatched. CDR3 sequence (DNA): TGCGCCAGCAGCCCGAGACAGGGGGGACTCTACGAGCAGTACTTC. This gives the protein CASSPRQGGLYEQYF.

The chain combines TRBV7-6 with TRBJ2-1, with D maybe TRBD2 (5 bases). Germline values: CDR1 SGHVS, CDR2 FNYEAQ. Trimming left V 1 base short and J 3 bases short, with 10 bases between. The CDR3 is 15 residues long. Written as DNA, the CDR3 is TGTGCCAGCAGCTTAGGGGAGTCTTTCTACAATGAGCAGTTCTTC. Translation gives CASSLGESFYNEQFF.

This chain uses TRBV7-2 with TRBJ2-1, with 12 bases that match TRBD1. Germline V gene lookup returns CDR1 SGHTA and CDR2 FQGNSA. This CDR3 spans 16 amino acids. With 4 bases clipped from V and 8 bases from J, the junction kept 9 bases outside the gene matches. CDR3 in amino acids: CASSSRPGTGGYEQFF. CDR3 nucleotide sequence: TGTGCCAGCAGCTCACGTCCCGGGACAGGGGGCTATGAGCAGTTCTTC.

The chain recombines TRBV27 with TRBJ1-5; no definite D call. The CDR3 has 16 amino acids. V shed 0 bases and J shed 0 bases, with 9 bases lying between them. Germline V lookup: CDR1 MNHEY, CDR2 SMNVEV (reference sequence). For the CDR3, the DNA is TGTGCCAGCAGTTTATCGATCCGGTATAGCAATCAGCCCCAGCATTTT. This encodes CASSLSIRYSNQPQHF.

The genes are TRBV7-2 and TRBJ2-1; D is tentatively TRBD1 or TRBD2 (5 bases each). The V gene lost 2 bases and the J gene lost 6 bases, with 11 bases spanning the gap. CDR1 is SGHTA, CDR2 FQGNSA, per germline. The CDR3 covers 14 residues. The CDR3, as DNA: TGTGCCAGCAGCTTACCGGGACCTCTCAATGAGCAGTTCTTC. Its protein product is CASSLPGPLNEQFF.